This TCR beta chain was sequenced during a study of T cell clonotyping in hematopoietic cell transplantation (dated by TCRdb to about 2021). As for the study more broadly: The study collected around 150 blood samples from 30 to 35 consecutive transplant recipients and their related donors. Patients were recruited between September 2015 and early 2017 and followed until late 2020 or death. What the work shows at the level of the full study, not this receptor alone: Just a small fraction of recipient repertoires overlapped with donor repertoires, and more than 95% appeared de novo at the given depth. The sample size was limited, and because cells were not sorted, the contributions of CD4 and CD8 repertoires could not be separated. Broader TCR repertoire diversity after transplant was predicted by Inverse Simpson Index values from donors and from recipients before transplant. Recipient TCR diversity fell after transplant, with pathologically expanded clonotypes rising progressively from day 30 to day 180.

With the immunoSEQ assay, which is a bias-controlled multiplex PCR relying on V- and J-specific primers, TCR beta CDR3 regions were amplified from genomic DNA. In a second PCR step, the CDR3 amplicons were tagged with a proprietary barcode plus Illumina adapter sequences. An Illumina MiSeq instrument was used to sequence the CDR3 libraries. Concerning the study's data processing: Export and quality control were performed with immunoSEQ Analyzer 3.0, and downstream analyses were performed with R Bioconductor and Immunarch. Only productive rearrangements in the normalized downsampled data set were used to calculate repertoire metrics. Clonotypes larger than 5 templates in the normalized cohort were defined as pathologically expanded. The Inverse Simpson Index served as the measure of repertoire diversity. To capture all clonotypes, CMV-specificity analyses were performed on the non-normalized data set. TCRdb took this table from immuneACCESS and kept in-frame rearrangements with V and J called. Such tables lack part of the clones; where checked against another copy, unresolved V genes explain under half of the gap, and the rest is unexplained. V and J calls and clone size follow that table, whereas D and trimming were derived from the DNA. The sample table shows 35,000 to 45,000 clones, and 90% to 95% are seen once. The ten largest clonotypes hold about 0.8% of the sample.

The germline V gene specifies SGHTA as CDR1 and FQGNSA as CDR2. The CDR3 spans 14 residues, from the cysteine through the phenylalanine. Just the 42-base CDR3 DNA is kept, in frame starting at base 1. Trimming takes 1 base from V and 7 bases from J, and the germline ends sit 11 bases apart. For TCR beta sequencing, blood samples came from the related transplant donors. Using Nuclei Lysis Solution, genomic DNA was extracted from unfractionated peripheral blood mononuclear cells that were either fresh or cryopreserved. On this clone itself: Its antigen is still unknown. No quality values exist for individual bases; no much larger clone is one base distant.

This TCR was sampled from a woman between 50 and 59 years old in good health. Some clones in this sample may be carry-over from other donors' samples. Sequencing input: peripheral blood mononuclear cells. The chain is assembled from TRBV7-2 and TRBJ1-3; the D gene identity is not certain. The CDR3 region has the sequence CASSLDNSRNTIYF. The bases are TGTGCCAGCAGCTTAGATAACAGTAGGAACACCATATATTTT.